A selection of T cell receptor beta chains follows, all from one sample in a study of neurological immune-mediated disorders. TCRdb reprocessed the 5' RACE reads with MiXCR, giving one entry per CDR3 protein. The sample has around 64,000 distinct CDR3 sequences; about 13% are singletons. The sample was PBMCs. These receptors all stem from a woman aged 55-70 years with HTLV-1-associated myelopathy (HAM/TSP). The CDR3 runs from the conserved cysteine through the conserved F or W. D genes are given only for firm matches. Not every row has a clone size; where given, it reads once, few, many or a size class.

CDR3 protein: CASSIGSSYEQYF
clone size: many
D gene: NA
CDR3 length: 13
V gene: TRBV27
J gene: TRBJ2-7

CDR3 protein: CAIKLAGDTDTQYF
clone size: many
D gene: TRBD2
CDR3 length: 14
V gene: TRBV10-3
J gene: TRBJ2-3

CDR3 protein: CASSGGRGHSEQFF
clone size: NA
D gene: NA
CDR3 length: 14
V gene: TRBV5-1
J gene: TRBJ2-1

CDR3 protein: CASGSVSYNEQFF
clone size: many
D gene: NA
CDR3 length: 13
V gene: TRBV12-5
J gene: TRBJ2-1

CDR3 protein: CASSYRGRSYEQYF
clone size: many
D gene: TRBD1
CDR3 length: 14
V gene: TRBV12-3/TRBV12-4
J gene: TRBJ2-7

CDR3 protein: CASSQASGISDTQYF
clone size: many
D gene: TRBD2
CDR3 length: 15
V gene: TRBV5-1
J gene: TRBJ2-3

CDR3 protein: CSAQKNYEQYF
clone size: NA
D gene: NA
CDR3 length: 11
V gene: TRBV29-1
J gene: TRBJ2-7

CDR3 protein: CASSSGTSGGNEQFF
clone size: many
D gene: TRBD2
CDR3 length: 15
V gene: TRBV7-9
J gene: TRBJ2-1

CDR3 protein: CASSETQGGWGTDTQYF
clone size: NA
D gene: NA
CDR3 length: 17
V gene: TRBV12-3/TRBV12-4
J gene: TRBJ2-3

CDR3 protein: CASSHIRDTYNEQFF
clone size: many
D gene: NA
CDR3 length: 15
V gene: TRBV7-3
J gene: TRBJ2-1

CDR3 protein: CASSSYPMGLAGVNEQFF
clone size: many
D gene: TRBD2
CDR3 length: 18
V gene: TRBV7-3
J gene: TRBJ2-1

CDR3 protein: CASSRTGGAGNTEAFF
clone size: NA
D gene: TRBD1
CDR3 length: 16
V gene: TRBV6-5
J gene: TRBJ1-1

CDR3 protein: CASSWTGLGNTIYF
clone size: many
D gene: TRBD1
CDR3 length: 14
V gene: TRBV5-1
J gene: TRBJ1-3

CDR3 protein: CAITPGTVYGYTF
clone size: many
D gene: NA
CDR3 length: 13
V gene: TRBV12-3/TRBV12-4
J gene: TRBJ1-2

CDR3 protein: CASSLTGGAGKYNEQFF
clone size: NA
D gene: TRBD2
CDR3 length: 17
V gene: TRBV5-5
J gene: TRBJ2-1

CDR3 protein: CASSLLSSGTGREQYF
clone size: many
D gene: NA
CDR3 length: 16
V gene: TRBV28
J gene: TRBJ2-7

CDR3 protein: CASSPRQGGQYF
clone size: many
D gene: TRBD1
CDR3 length: 12
V gene: TRBV13
J gene: TRBJ2-7

CDR3 protein: CASSERQVNTEAFF
clone size: many
D gene: NA
CDR3 length: 14
V gene: TRBV10-1
J gene: TRBJ1-1

CDR3 protein: CASSNSAPPEGNEQFF
clone size: few
D gene: NA
CDR3 length: 16
V gene: TRBV4-1
J gene: TRBJ2-1

CDR3 protein: CASSLGNNEQFF
clone size: many
D gene: NA
CDR3 length: 12
V gene: TRBV5-1
J gene: TRBJ2-1

CDR3 protein: CASSLGAFANYGYTF
clone size: NA
D gene: NA
CDR3 length: 15
V gene: TRBV27
J gene: TRBJ1-2

CDR3 protein: CSVEAGGTQYF
clone size: many
D gene: TRBD1
CDR3 length: 11
V gene: TRBV29-1
J gene: TRBJ2-5

CDR3 protein: CASSPTMTLINNEQFF
clone size: many
D gene: NA
CDR3 length: 16
V gene: TRBV9
J gene: TRBJ2-1

CDR3 protein: CSARYSYGYTF
clone size: many
D gene: NA
CDR3 length: 11
V gene: TRBV20-1
J gene: TRBJ1-2

CDR3 protein: CASSGMTGGANVLTF
clone size: many
D gene: TRBD1
CDR3 length: 15
V gene: TRBV5-6
J gene: TRBJ2-6

CDR3 protein: CASSEAGYSNEKLFF
clone size: many
D gene: NA
CDR3 length: 15
V gene: TRBV6-1
J gene: TRBJ1-4

CDR3 protein: CASSLAGYEQYF
clone size: many
D gene: NA
CDR3 length: 12
V gene: TRBV12-3/TRBV12-4
J gene: TRBJ2-7

CDR3 protein: CSSSRSGRALSYEQYF
clone size: many
D gene: TRBD2
CDR3 length: 16
V gene: TRBV20-1
J gene: TRBJ2-7

CDR3 protein: CASRLHGSDHGYTF
clone size: NA
D gene: NA
CDR3 length: 14
V gene: TRBV3-1
J gene: TRBJ1-2

CDR3 protein: CASSLAGRVTEAFF
clone size: many
D gene: NA
CDR3 length: 14
V gene: TRBV5-5
J gene: TRBJ1-1

CDR3 protein: CASSPPHRASTEAFF
clone size: many
D gene: NA
CDR3 length: 15
V gene: TRBV18
J gene: TRBJ1-1

CDR3 protein: CSGLRTSGRAGETQYF
clone size: many
D gene: TRBD2
CDR3 length: 16
V gene: TRBV20-1
J gene: TRBJ2-5

CDR3 protein: CASRAMGLEALTGAFF
clone size: NA
D gene: NA
CDR3 length: 16
V gene: TRBV19
J gene: TRBJ1-1

CDR3 protein: CASSLSIAGGTIEQFF
clone size: many
D gene: TRBD2
CDR3 length: 16
V gene: TRBV11-2
J gene: TRBJ2-1

CDR3 protein: CAGSFGRNQETQYF
clone size: NA
D gene: NA
CDR3 length: 14
V gene: TRBV6-5
J gene: TRBJ2-5

CDR3 protein: CASCPGLAGETQYF
clone size: few
D gene: TRBD2
CDR3 length: 14
V gene: TRBV12-3/TRBV12-4
J gene: TRBJ2-5

CDR3 protein: CATSRAREQGAETQYF
clone size: many
D gene: NA
CDR3 length: 16
V gene: TRBV15
J gene: TRBJ2-5

CDR3 protein: CATSDFGNEQFF
clone size: many
D gene: NA
CDR3 length: 12
V gene: TRBV24-1
J gene: TRBJ2-1

CDR3 protein: CASSHAGGRLSEQFF
clone size: few
D gene: TRBD2
CDR3 length: 15
V gene: TRBV14
J gene: TRBJ2-1

CDR3 protein: CASSQGTAYGYTF
clone size: many
D gene: NA
CDR3 length: 13
V gene: TRBV5-1
J gene: TRBJ1-2

CDR3 protein: CASSQTAHRYEQYF
clone size: few
D gene: NA
CDR3 length: 14
V gene: TRBV3-1
J gene: TRBJ2-7

CDR3 protein: CASSMTGFGQPQHF
clone size: many
D gene: NA
CDR3 length: 14
V gene: TRBV25-1
J gene: TRBJ1-5

CDR3 protein: CASSLGRGVLYEQYF
clone size: many
D gene: NA
CDR3 length: 15
V gene: TRBV13
J gene: TRBJ2-7

CDR3 protein: CASSYSPLVGGQDGYTF
clone size: many
D gene: NA
CDR3 length: 17
V gene: TRBV6-5
J gene: TRBJ1-2

CDR3 protein: CASSYGSGNTIYF
clone size: NA
D gene: NA
CDR3 length: 13
V gene: TRBV12-3/TRBV12-4
J gene: TRBJ1-3